A selection of T cell receptor beta chains follows, all from one sample in a study of cytomegalovirus exposure and HLA in healthy donors. The data were produced by immunoSEQ multiplex PCR, yet TCRdb's version contains in-frame clones alone and is incomplete. The sample totals about 110,000 clones. The sequenced sample was PBMCs. The receptors shown here come from a man younger than 40 in good health and CMV-seronegative. The CDR3 runs from the conserved cysteine through the conserved F or W. Each record gives: V gene, J gene, D gene, CDR3 protein, CDR3 DNA. D genes are given only for firm matches.

v_gene: TRBV15
j_gene: TRBJ1-6
d_gene: TRBD1
CDR3aa: CATSRKQGINSPLHF
CDR3nt: TGTGCCACCAGCAGAAAACAGGGGATTAATTCACCCCTCCACTTT

v_gene: TRBV5-6
j_gene: TRBJ2-6
d_gene: NA
CDR3aa: CASSLYYSGANVLTF
CDR3nt: TGTGCCAGCAGCTTATACTACTCTGGGGCCAACGTCCTGACTTTC

v_gene: TRBV5-1
j_gene: TRBJ1-1
d_gene: NA
CDR3aa: CASSSGGVGEAFF
CDR3nt: TGCGCCAGCAGCTCCGGGGGGGTTGGCGAAGCTTTCTTT

v_gene: TRBV7-8
j_gene: TRBJ2-1
d_gene: TRBD2
CDR3aa: CASSLDRTSSYEQFF
CDR3nt: TGTGCCAGCAGCTTAGATCGGACTAGTTCCTATGAGCAGTTCTTC

v_gene: TRBV30
j_gene: TRBJ2-7
d_gene: TRBD1
CDR3aa: CAWSTGDVDEQYF
CDR3nt: TGTGCCTGGAGTACAGGGGATGTCGACGAGCAGTACTTC

v_gene: TRBV27
j_gene: TRBJ2-7
d_gene: NA
CDR3aa: CASSGGHHVHEQYF
CDR3nt: TGTGCCAGCAGTGGGGGACACCATGTCCACGAGCAGTACTTC

v_gene: TRBV2
j_gene: TRBJ1-5
d_gene: NA
CDR3aa: CASIPGGSDNQPQHF
CDR3nt: TGTGCCAGCATCCCCGGGGGTTCGGACAATCAGCCCCAGCATTTT

v_gene: TRBV14
j_gene: TRBJ2-2
d_gene: NA
CDR3aa: CASSLRSGGGTGELFF
CDR3nt: TGTGCCAGCAGCCTCCGGTCGGGGGGCGGTACCGGGGAGCTGTTTTTT

v_gene: TRBV10-3
j_gene: TRBJ2-3
d_gene: TRBD2
CDR3aa: CAISETSGGVTDTQYF
CDR3nt: TGTGCCATCAGTGAAACTAGCGGGGGGGTCACAGATACGCAGTATTTT

v_gene: TRBV6-1
j_gene: TRBJ2-3
d_gene: NA
CDR3aa: CASSEQYTDTQYF
CDR3nt: TGTGCCAGCAGTGAACAGTACACAGATACGCAGTATTTT

v_gene: TRBV18
j_gene: TRBJ1-6
d_gene: NA
CDR3aa: CASSPQQMYNSPLHF
CDR3nt: TGTGCCAGCTCACCACAACAGATGTATAATTCACCCCTCCACTTT

v_gene: TRBV5-1
j_gene: TRBJ2-5
d_gene: TRBD2
CDR3aa: CASSPWTSGEETQYF
CDR3nt: TGCGCCAGTTCCCCATGGACTAGCGGAGAAGAGACCCAGTACTTC

v_gene: TRBV30
j_gene: TRBJ1-1
d_gene: NA
CDR3aa: CAWSSAHTEAFF
CDR3nt: TGTGCCTGGAGTTCAGCGCACACTGAAGCTTTCTTT

v_gene: TRBV6-1
j_gene: TRBJ1-5
d_gene: TRBD1
CDR3aa: CASIQTGGNQPQHF
CDR3nt: TGTGCCAGCATTCAGACAGGGGGGAATCAGCCCCAGCATTTT

v_gene: TRBV7-2
j_gene: TRBJ2-7
d_gene: TRBD2
CDR3aa: CASSLRGGFEQYF
CDR3nt: TGTGCCAGCAGCTTACGGGGGGGATTCGAGCAGTACTTC

v_gene: TRBV29-1
j_gene: TRBJ2-1
d_gene: TRBD1
CDR3aa: CSVRDRGRWIVGDEQFF
CDR3nt: TGCAGCGTTCGGGACAGGGGGCGATGGATCGTGGGCGATGAGCAGTTCTTC

v_gene: TRBV6-5
j_gene: TRBJ2-6
d_gene: TRBD2
CDR3aa: CASRRAGSGANVLTF
CDR3nt: TGTGCCAGCCGTAGAGCGGGATCTGGGGCCAACGTCCTGACTTTC

v_gene: TRBV5-6
j_gene: TRBJ2-4
d_gene: TRBD2
CDR3aa: CASSLQLAGGGKNIQYF
CDR3nt: TGTGCCAGCAGCTTGCAACTAGCGGGGGGTGGCAAAAACATTCAGTACTTC

v_gene: TRBV7-9
j_gene: TRBJ2-3
d_gene: NA
CDR3aa: CASSLTAADTQYF
CDR3nt: TGTGCCAGCAGCTTGACCGCAGCGGATACGCAGTATTTT

v_gene: TRBV5-4
j_gene: TRBJ1-4
d_gene: NA
CDR3aa: CASSRATTEKLFF
CDR3nt: TGTGCCAGCAGCCGTGCAACTACTGAAAAACTGTTTTTT

v_gene: TRBV5-4
j_gene: TRBJ2-1
d_gene: NA
CDR3aa: CASSLGGGASSYNEQFF
CDR3nt: TGTGCCAGCAGCTTGGGGGGCGGGGCGAGCTCCTACAATGAGCAGTTCTTC

v_gene: TRBV12-5
j_gene: TRBJ1-2
d_gene: TRBD1
CDR3aa: CASGLGIVGGNGYTF
CDR3nt: TGTGCTAGTGGTTTGGGTATAGTAGGGGGCAATGGCTACACCTTC

v_gene: TRBV7-8
j_gene: TRBJ2-7
d_gene: TRBD1
CDR3aa: CASSSLGQSSYEQYF
CDR3nt: TGTGCCAGCAGCTCCCTGGGACAGAGCTCCTACGAGCAGTACTTC